Detailed here is one T cell receptor beta chain. There is no known antigen for this receptor. Base qualities are not recorded, but no much larger clone differs from it by a single base. The data derive from a study of control samples from healthy donors and cancer patients (dated by TCRdb to 2019 to 2021). The CDR3, cysteine through phenylalanine, is 15 amino acids long. Just the 45-base CDR3 DNA is kept, in frame starting at base 1. According to the germline V gene (reference sequence), CDR1 reads SGHKS and CDR2 reads YYEKEE. Ends trimmed: V by 0 bases, J by 2 bases; bases unmatched to a gene: 5. Library preparation used the immunoSEQ multiplex PCR assay. In TCRdb, the immuneACCESS table is reduced to in-frame sequences with V and J assigned. These tables do not hold every clone; where another copy was compared, an unresolved V gene accounts for under half, and the others remain unexplained. The sample table lists 400,000 to 500,000 clones, 75% to 95% of them with a count of one. The ten largest clones take up 5% to 8% of the sample.

The V gene is TRBV5-5 and the J gene is TRBJ2-7, with 7 junctional bases fitting TRBD1. The receptor comes from a man in his forties or fifties with head and neck cancer. Sample: PBMCs. The CDR3 region: CASSLAGGTAYEQYF. The DNA sequence follows: TGTGCCAGCAGCTTGGCCGGTGGGACAGCCTACGAGCAGTACTTC.